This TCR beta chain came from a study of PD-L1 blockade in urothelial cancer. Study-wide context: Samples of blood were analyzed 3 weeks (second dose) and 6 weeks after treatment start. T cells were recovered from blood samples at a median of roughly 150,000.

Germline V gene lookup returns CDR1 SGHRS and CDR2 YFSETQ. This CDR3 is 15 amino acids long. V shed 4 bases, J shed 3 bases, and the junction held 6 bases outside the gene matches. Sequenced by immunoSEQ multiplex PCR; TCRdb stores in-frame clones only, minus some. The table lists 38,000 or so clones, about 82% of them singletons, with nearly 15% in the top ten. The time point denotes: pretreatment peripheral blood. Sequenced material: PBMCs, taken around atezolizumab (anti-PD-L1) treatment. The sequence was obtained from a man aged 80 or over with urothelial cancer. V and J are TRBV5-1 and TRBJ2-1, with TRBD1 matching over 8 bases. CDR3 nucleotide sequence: TGCGCCAGCAGCGCCGAAGGACAGGGCTACAATGAGCAGTTCTTC. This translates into CASSAEGQGYNEQFF.